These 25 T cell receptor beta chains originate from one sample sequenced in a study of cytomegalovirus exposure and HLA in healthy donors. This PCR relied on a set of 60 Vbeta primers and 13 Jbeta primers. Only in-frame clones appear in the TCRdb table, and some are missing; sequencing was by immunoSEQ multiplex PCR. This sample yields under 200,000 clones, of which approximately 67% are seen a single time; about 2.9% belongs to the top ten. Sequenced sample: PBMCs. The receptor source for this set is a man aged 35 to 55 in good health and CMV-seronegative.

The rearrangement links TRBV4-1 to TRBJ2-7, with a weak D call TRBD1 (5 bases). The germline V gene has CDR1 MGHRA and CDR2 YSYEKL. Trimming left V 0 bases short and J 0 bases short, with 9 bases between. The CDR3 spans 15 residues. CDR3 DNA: TGCGCCAGCAGCCAAGAACAGGACGGCTCCTACGAGCAGTACTTC. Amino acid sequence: CASSQEQDGSYEQYF.

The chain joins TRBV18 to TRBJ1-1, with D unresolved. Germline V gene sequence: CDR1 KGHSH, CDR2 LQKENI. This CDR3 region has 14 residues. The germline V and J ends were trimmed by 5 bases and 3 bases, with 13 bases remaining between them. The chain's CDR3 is CASSVRGRDTEAFF. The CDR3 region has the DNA TGTGCCAGCTCAGTTCGGGGTAGGGACACTGAAGCTTTCTTT.

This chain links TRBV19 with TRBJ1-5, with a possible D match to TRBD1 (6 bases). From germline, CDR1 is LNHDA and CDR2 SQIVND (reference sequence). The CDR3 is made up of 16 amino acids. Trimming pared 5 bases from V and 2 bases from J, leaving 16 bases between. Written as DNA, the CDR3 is TGTGCCAGTAGTCCTAGCCAGGGGTTGGGCAATCAGCCCCAGCATTTT. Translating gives CASSPSQGLGNQPQHF.

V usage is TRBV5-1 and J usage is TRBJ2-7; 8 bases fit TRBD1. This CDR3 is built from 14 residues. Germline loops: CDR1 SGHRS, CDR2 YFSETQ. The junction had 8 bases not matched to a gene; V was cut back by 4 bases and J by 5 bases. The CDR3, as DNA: TGCGCCAGCAGCCTCCGGACAGGGTACGACGAGCAGTACTTC. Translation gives CASSLRTGYDEQYF.

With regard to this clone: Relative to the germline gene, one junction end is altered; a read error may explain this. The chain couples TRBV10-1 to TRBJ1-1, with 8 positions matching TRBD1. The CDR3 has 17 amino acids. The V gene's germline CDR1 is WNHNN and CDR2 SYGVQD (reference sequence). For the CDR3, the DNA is TGCGCCAGCAGGAGGGGGACAGGCTATTTAATGAACACTGAAGCTTCCTTT. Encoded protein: CASRRGTGYLMNTEASF.

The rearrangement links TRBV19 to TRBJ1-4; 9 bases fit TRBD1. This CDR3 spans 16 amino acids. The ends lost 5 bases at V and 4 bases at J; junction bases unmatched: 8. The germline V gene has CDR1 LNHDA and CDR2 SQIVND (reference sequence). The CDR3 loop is CASSAPGDRVNEKLFF. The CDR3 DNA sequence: TGTGCCAGTAGTGCCCCTGGGGACAGGGTTAATGAAAAACTGTTTTTT.

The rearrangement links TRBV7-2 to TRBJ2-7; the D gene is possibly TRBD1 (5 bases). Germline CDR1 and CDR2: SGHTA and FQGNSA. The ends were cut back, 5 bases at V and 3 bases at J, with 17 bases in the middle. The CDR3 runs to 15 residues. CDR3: CASSRPDILHYEQYF. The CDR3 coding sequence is TGTGCCAGCAGCCGTCCGGACATTCTTCACTACGAGCAGTACTTC.

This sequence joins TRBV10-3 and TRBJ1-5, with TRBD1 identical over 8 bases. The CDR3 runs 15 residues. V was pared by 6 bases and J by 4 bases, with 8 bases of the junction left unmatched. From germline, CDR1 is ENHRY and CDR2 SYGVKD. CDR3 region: CAISPTGQGNQPQHF. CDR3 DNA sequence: TGTGCCATCAGCCCCACAGGACAGGGAAATCAGCCCCAGCATTTT.

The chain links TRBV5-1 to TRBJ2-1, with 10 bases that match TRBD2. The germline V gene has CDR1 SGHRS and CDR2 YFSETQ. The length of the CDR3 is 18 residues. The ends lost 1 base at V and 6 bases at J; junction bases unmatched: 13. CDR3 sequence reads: CASSLLILAGGPRNEQFF. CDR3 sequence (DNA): TGCGCCAGCAGCTTGTTGATTTTAGCGGGGGGCCCTCGCAATGAGCAGTTCTTC.

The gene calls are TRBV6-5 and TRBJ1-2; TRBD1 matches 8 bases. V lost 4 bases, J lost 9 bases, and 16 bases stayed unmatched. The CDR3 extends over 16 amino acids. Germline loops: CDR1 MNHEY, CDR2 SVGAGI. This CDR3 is CASSSLIYGQGNSYTF. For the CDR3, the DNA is TGTGCCAGCAGTTCCCTGATATATGGACAGGGTAATAGCTACACCTTC.

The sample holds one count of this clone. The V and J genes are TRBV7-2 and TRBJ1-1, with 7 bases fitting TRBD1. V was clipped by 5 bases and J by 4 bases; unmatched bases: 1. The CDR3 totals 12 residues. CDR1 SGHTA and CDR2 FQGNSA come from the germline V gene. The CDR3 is CASSRQGTEAFF. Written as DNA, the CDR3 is TGTGCCAGCAGCCGACAGGGCACTGAAGCTTTCTTT.

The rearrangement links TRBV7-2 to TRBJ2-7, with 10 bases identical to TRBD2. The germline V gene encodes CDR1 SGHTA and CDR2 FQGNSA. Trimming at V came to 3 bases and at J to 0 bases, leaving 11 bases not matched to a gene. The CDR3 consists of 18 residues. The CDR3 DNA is TGTGCCAGCAGCTTCCGGACTAGCGGAGACTTAACCTCCTACGAGCAGTACTTC. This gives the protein CASSFRTSGDLTSYEQYF.

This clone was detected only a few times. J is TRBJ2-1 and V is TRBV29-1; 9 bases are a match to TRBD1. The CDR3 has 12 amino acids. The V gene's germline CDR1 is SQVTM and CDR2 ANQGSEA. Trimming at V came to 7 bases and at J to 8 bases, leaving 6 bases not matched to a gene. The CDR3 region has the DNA TGCAGCGGTTCCGGGACAGGGCATGAGCAGTTCTTC. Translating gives CSGSGTGHEQFF.

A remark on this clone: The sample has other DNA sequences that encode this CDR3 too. CDR3 region: CASSSGTAGETQYF. The DNA of the CDR3 is TGCGCCAGCAGCTCCGGAACGGCGGGGGAGACCCAGTACTTC. The chain links TRBV5-1 to TRBJ2-5; D possibly corresponds to TRBD2 (6 bases). V gave up 3 bases and J gave up 5 bases, with 14 bases separating them. The CDR3 sequence is 14 residues long. Germline V gene data show CDR1 as SGHRS and CDR2 as YFSETQ.

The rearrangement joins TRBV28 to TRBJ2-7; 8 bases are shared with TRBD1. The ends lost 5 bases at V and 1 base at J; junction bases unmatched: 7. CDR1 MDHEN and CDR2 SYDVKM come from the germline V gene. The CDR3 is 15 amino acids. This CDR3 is CASSAPGQASYEQYF. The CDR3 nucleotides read TGTGCCAGCAGTGCTCCGGGACAGGCTTCCTACGAGCAGTACTTC.

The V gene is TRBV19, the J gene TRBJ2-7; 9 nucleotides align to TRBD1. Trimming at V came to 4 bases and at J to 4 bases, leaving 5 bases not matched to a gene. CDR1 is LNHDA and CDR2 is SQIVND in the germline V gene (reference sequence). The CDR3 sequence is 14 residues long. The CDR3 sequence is CASSKTGGPYEQYF. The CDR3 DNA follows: TGTGCCAGTAGTAAGACAGGGGGGCCTTACGAGCAGTACTTC.

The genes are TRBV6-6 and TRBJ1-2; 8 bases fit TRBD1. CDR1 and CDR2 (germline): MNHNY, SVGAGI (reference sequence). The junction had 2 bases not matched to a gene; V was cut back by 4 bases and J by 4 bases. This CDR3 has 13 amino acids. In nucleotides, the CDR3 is TGTGCCAGCAGTTCGGACAGGGTCTATGGCTACACCTTC. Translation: CASSSDRVYGYTF.

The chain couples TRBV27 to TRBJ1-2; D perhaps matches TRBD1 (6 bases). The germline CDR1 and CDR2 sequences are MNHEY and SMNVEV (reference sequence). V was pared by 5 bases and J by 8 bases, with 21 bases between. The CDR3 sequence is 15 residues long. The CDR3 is CASSPRGTLVYGYTF. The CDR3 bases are TGTGCCAGCAGTCCAAGGGGGACATTGGTTTACGGCTACACCTTC.

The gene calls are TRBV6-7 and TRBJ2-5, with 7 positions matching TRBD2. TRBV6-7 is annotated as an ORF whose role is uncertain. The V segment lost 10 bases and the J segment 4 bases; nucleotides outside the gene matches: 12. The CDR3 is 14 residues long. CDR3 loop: CATLPGGSGETQYF. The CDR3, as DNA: TGTGCCACCTTGCCGGGCGGGAGTGGAGAGACCCAGTACTTC.

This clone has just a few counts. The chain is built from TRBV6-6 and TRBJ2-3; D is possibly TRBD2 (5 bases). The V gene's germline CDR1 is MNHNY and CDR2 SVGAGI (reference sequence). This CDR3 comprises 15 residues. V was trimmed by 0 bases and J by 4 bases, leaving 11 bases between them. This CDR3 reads CASSYSGEAADTQYF. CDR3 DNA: TGTGCCAGCAGTTACTCCGGGGAAGCGGCAGATACGCAGTATTTT.

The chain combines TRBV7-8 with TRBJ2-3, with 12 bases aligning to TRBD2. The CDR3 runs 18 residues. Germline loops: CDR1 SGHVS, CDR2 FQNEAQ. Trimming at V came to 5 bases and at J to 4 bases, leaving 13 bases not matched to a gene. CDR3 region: CASSPRRLAGGLPDTQYF. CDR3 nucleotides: TGTGCCAGCAGCCCCAGGAGGCTAGCGGGGGGGCTCCCAGATACGCAGTATTTT.

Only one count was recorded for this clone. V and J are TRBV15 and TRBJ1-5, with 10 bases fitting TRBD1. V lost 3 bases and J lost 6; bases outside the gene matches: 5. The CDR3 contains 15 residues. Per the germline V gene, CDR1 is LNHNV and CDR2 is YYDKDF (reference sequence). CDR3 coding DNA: TGTGCCACCAGCAGGGGTGGGACAGGGGCTCAGCCCCAGCATTTT. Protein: CATSRGGTGAQPQHF.

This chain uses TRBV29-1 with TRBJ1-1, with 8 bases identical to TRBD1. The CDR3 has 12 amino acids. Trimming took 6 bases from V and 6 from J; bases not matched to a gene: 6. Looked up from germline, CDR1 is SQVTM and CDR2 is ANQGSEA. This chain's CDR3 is CSVVGQAPEAFF. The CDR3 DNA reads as TGCAGCGTCGTGGGACAGGCCCCTGAAGCTTTCTTT.

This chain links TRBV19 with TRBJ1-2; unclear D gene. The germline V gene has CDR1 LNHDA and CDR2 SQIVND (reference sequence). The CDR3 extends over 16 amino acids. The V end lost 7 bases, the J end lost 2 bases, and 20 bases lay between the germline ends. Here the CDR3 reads CASNRRGISENYGYTF. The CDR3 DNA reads TGTGCCAGTAACCGTAGAGGAATCTCGGAAAACTATGGCTACACCTTC.

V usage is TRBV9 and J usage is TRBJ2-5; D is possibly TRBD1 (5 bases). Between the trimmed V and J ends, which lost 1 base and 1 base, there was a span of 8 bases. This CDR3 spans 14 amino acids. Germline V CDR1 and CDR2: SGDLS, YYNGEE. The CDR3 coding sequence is TGTGCCAGCAGCGTAACCGACAGCCAAGAGACCCAGTACTTC. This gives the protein CASSVTDSQETQYF.